A selection of T cell receptor beta chains follows, all from one sample in a study of cytomegalovirus exposure and HLA in healthy donors. Clones were sequenced by immunoSEQ multiplex PCR, and TCRdb holds only the in-frame ones, with some missing. Its listing shows tens of thousands of clones. The sample taken for sequencing was PBMCs. These receptor sequences come from a young man in good health and CMV-seronegative. CDR3s include the opening cysteine and the closing phenylalanine or tryptophan. The D gene is left open where the match is weak.

j_call v_call d_call cdr3_nt cdr3_aa
TRBJ1-3 TRBV9 . TGTGCCAGCAGCGCTAGACTCACGAGCTCTGGAAACACCATATATTTT CASSARLTSSGNTIYF
TRBJ2-5 TRBV11-1 . TGTGCCAGCAGACAACTAGAATCTCAAGAGACCCAGTACTTC CASRQLESQETQYF
TRBJ1-1 TRBV29-1 TRBD1 TGCAGCGGGAGAGACAGGGTGAACACTGACGCTTTCTTT CSGRDRVNTDAFF
TRBJ1-1 TRBV7-2 TRBD1 TGTGCCAGCAGCGTCCGGACAGGGGGCTGGGTCACTGAAGCTTTCTTT CASSVRTGGWVTEAFF
TRBJ2-7 TRBV5-6 TRBD1 TGTGCCAGCAGCGGCCGGGACAGATACGAGCAGTACTTC CASSGRDRYEQYF
TRBJ2-3 TRBV29-1 . TGCAGCGTTGAAAAGGGGCAGCACCCAGATACGCAGTATTTT CSVEKGQHPDTQYF
TRBJ2-5 TRBV7-2 TRBD2 TGTGCCAGCAGCCGGGGGGGCGGGGAGACCCAGTACTTC CASSRGGGETQYF
TRBJ2-7 TRBV6-5 TRBD1 TGTGCCAGCAGGAACGACAGGGTAACCTACGAGCAGTACTTC CASRNDRVTYEQYF
TRBJ1-5 TRBV13 TRBD1 TGTGCCAGCAGTCGGAGACAGGGTAATCAGCCCCAGCATTTT CASSRRQGNQPQHF
TRBJ2-3 TRBV4-3 TRBD2 TGCGCCAGCAGCCTGACTAGCGGGGGGGCCGTAGATACGCAGTATTTT CASSLTSGGAVDTQYF
TRBJ2-1 TRBV29-1 . TGCACCACCACAGGAAGCTCCTACAATGAGCAGTTCTTC CTTTGSSYNEQFF
TRBJ2-3 TRBV6-4 . TGTGCAAGCAGTGACTCGACTAGGGGGGGGGCAGATACGCAGTATTTT CASSDSTRGGADTQYF
TRBJ1-4 TRBV11-2 . TGTGCCAGCAGCCCCCAGGGGCGCGGTGAAAAACTGTTTTTT CASSPQGRGEKLFF
TRBJ2-7 TRBV7-2 . TGTGCCAGCAGCCTAAGGACAGCCTCCTACGAGCAGTACTTC CASSLRTASYEQYF
TRBJ2-2 TRBV19 TRBD2 TGTGCCAGTAGTGGACTAGCGGTTAACACCGGGGAGCTGTTTTTT CASSGLAVNTGELFF
TRBJ2-7 TRBV29-1 TRBD1 TGCAGCGTTGAAGACGGGACAGGGGGAACCTACGAGCAGTACTTC CSVEDGTGGTYEQYF
TRBJ2-2 TRBV5-1 . TGCGCCAGCAGCTTGGCCAGGGAAGCCGGGGAGCTGTTTTTT CASSLAREAGELFF
TRBJ1-1 TRBV13 . TGTGCCAGCAGCACCGGACAGAACACTGAAGCTTTCTTT CASSTGQNTEAFF
TRBJ2-7 TRBV6-5 . TGTGCCAGCGGGTGGGATAGGGAGGCCGAGCAGTACTTC CASGWDREAEQYF
TRBJ2-7 TRBV30 TRBD1 TGTGCCTGGAGTCCCACCGGGACAGGTATATACGAGCAGTACTTC CAWSPTGTGIYEQYF
TRBJ2-7 TRBV4-3 . TGCGCCAGCAGCCAAGACTCCGGGGTCGAGCAGTACTTC CASSQDSGVEQYF
TRBJ2-1 TRBV29-1 . TGCAGCGTTGGACAGACCTACAATGAGCAGTTCTTC CSVGQTYNEQFF
TRBJ2-7 TRBV29-1 TRBD2 TGCAGCGTCATAACTAGCGGGAGGGCCTACGAGCAGTACTTC CSVITSGRAYEQYF
TRBJ1-1 TRBV5-6 . TGTGCCAGCAGTTCCCCCAGGGGTGGGTCCACTGAAGCTTTCTTT CASSSPRGGSTEAFF
TRBJ1-1 TRBV6-4 TRBD1 TGTGCCAGCAGTCCAGGGACAGGAGGTACTGAAGCTTTCTTT CASSPGTGGTEAFF
TRBJ1-6 TRBV7-9 . TGTGCCAGCAGCCAGACAGGTATAAATTCACCCCTCCACTTT CASSQTGINSPLHF
TRBJ2-7 TRBV27 TRBD1 TGTGCCAGCAGTTTATCGCCCGGGACAGGGACAGAGCAGTACTTC CASSLSPGTGTEQYF
TRBJ2-5 TRBV7-2 . TGTGCCAGCAGCCAGGATGGGGGCGAGACCCAGTACTTC CASSQDGGETQYF
TRBJ2-7 TRBV2 . TGTGCCAGCAGTGAACGGCGGATCGCCTACGAGCAGTACTTC CASSERRIAYEQYF
TRBJ2-7 TRBV9 TRBD2 TGTGCCAGCAGTAGCGGGGGGGCCTACGAGCAGTACTTC CASSSGGAYEQYF
TRBJ2-4 TRBV6-1 . TGTGCCAGCAGTGAAGCTCAGGGCAACATTCAGTACTTC CASSEAQGNIQYF
TRBJ1-1 TRBV29-1 . TGCAGCGTGACAGGCGGAATGAACACTGAAGCTTTCTTT CSVTGGMNTEAFF
TRBJ2-3 TRBV5-1 . TGCGCCAGCAGCTTGGTTGGCGGAGCGACAGATACGCAGTATTTT CASSLVGGATDTQYF
TRBJ2-6 TRBV11-1 TRBD1 TGTGCCAGCAGAGGCCCGACAGGGGGGACCTCTGGGGCCAACGTCCTGACTTTC CASRGPTGGTSGANVLTF
TRBJ2-1 TRBV5-4 TRBD2 TGTGCCAGCAGCTTGGATTCTAGCGGGAGTTACAATGAGCAGTTCTTC CASSLDSSGSYNEQFF
TRBJ1-5 TRBV4-2 . TGTGCCAGCAGCCATGAGGCAGGGATCCGCAATCAGCCCCAGCATTTT CASSHEAGIRNQPQHF
TRBJ1-1 TRBV6-5 . TGTGCCAGCAGTTACTTACAGAACACTGAAGCTTTCTTT CASSYLQNTEAFF
TRBJ2-1 TRBV29-1 TRBD2 TGCAGCGTCAGCGGGGGGGCCCTTTACAATGAGCAGTTCTTC CSVSGGALYNEQFF
TRBJ1-4 TRBV19 TRBD1 TGTGCCAGTAGTCCGAGGGACAGGTTCGGTGAAAAACTGTTTTTT CASSPRDRFGEKLFF
TRBJ2-7 TRBV18 TRBD2 TGTGCCAGCTCCGCTAGCGGGAGCTCCTACGAGCAGTACTTC CASSASGSSYEQYF
TRBJ1-1 TRBV30 . TGTGCCTGGAGTGCACTCGACAGGCTCAACACTGAAGCTTTCTTT CAWSALDRLNTEAFF
TRBJ1-2 TRBV5-1 . TGCGCCAGCAGGCCGGAACAGGGCGACTATGGCTACACCTTC CASRPEQGDYGYTF
TRBJ1-1 TRBV30 . TGTGCCTGGGCTGAGGACTTTGGACTCGAGGGAGCTTTCTTT CAWAEDFGLEGAFF
TRBJ1-2 TRBV2 TRBD1 TGTGCCAGCAGGACAGGGGATGGCTACACCTTC CASRTGDGYTF